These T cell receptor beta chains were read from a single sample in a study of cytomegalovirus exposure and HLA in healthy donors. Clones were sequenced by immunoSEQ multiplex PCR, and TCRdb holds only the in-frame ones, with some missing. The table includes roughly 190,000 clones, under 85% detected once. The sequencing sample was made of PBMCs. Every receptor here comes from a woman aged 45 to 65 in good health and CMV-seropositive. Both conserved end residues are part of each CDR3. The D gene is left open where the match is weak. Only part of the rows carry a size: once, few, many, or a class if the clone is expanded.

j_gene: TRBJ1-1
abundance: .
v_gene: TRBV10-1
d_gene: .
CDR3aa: CASSESGATEAFF
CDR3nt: TGCGCCAGCAGTGAGTCAGGGGCCACTGAAGCTTTCTTT

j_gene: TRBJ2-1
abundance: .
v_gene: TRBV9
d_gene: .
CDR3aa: CASSVGQAFYNEQFF
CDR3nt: TGTGCCAGCAGCGTAGGACAGGCCTTCTACAATGAGCAGTTCTTC

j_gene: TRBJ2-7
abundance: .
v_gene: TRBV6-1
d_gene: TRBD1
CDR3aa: CASSRDRGSEQYF
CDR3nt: TGTGCCAGCAGTCGGGACAGGGGGAGCGAGCAGTACTTC

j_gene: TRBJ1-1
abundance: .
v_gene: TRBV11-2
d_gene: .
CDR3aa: CASSLDTSTRRAFF
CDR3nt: TGTGCCAGCAGCTTAGATACCTCTACTAGGCGAGCTTTCTTT

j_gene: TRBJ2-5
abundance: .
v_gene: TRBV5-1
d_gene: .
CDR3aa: CASSLTQQETQYF
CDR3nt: TGCGCCAGCAGCTTAACACAGCAAGAGACCCAGTACTTC

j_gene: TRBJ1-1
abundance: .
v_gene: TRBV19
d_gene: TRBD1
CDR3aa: CASGTGALGTEAFF
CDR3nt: TGTGCCAGTGGGACAGGGGCCTTGGGCACTGAAGCTTTCTTT

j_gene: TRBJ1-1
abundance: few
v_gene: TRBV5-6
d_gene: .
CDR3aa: CASSFGRENTEAFF
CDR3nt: TGTGCCAGCAGCTTCGGCAGGGAAAACACTGAAGCTTTCTTT

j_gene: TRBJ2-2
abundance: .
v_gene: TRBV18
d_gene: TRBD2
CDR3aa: CASSPWTSDDTGELFF
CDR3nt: TGTGCCAGCTCACCTTGGACTAGCGATGACACCGGGGAGCTGTTTTTT

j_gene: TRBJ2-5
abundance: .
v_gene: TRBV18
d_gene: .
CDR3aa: CASSPPSPQETQYF
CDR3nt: TGTGCCAGCTCACCACCTAGTCCCCAAGAGACCCAGTACTTC

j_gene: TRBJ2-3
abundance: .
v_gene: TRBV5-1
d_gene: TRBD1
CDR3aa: CASSFYGQVTDTQYF
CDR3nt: TGCGCCAGCAGCTTTTATGGACAGGTCACAGATACGCAGTATTTT

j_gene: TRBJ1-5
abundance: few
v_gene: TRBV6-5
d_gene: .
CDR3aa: CASSWDKDQPQHF
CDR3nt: TGTGCCAGCAGTTGGGACAAAGATCAGCCCCAGCATTTT

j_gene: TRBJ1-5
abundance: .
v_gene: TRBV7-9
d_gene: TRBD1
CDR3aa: CASSSGQGDSNQPQHF
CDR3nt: TGTGCCAGCAGCTCGGGACAGGGGGATAGCAATCAGCCCCAGCATTTT

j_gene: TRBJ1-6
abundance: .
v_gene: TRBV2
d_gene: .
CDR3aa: CASSNRVGNSPLHF
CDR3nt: TGTGCCAGCAGCAACAGGGTCGGCAATTCACCCCTCCACTTT

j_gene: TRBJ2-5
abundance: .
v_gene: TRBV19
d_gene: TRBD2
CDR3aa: CASSSLSGGIQETQYF
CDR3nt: TGTGCCAGTAGTTCCCTGAGCGGGGGGATCCAAGAGACCCAGTACTTC

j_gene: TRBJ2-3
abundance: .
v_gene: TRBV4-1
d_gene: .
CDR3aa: CASSQALSGGTDTQYF
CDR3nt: TGCGCCAGCAGCCAAGCACTCTCAGGGGGCACAGATACGCAGTATTTT

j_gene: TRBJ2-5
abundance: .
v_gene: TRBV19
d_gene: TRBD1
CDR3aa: CASSSRQGASETQYF
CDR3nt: TGTGCCAGTAGTTCCCGACAGGGGGCGAGTGAGACCCAGTACTTC

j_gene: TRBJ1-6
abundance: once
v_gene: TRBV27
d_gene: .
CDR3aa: CASSLYARTGTSYNSPLHF
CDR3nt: TGTGCCAGCAGTTTATACGCGAGAACAGGGACCTCCTATAATTCACCCCTCCACTTT

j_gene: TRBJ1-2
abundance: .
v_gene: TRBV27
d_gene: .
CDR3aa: CASSFRGAGGYTF
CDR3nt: TGTGCCAGCAGTTTTCGGGGGGCCGGTGGCTACACCTTC

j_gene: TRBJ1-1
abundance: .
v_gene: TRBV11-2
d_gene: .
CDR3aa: CASSPQGTEAFF
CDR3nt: TGTGCCAGCAGCCCCCAGGGCACTGAAGCTTTCTTT

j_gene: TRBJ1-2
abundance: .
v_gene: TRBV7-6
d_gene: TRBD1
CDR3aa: CASSPLDRGSGGYTF
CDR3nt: TGTGCCAGCAGCCCGCTGGACAGGGGATCAGGTGGCTACACCTTC

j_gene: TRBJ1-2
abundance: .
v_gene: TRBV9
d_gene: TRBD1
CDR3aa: CASSAGTGDYGYTF
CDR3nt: TGTGCCAGCAGCGCCGGGACAGGGGACTATGGCTACACCTTC

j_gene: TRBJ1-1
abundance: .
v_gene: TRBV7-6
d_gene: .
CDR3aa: CASSLDQPGVGTEAFF
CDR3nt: TGTGCCAGCAGCTTAGACCAGCCAGGGGTGGGCACTGAAGCTTTCTTT

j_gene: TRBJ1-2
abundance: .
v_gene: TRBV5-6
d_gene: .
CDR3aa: CASSTTWTYGYTF
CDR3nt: TGTGCCAGCAGCACGACTTGGACTTATGGCTACACCTTC

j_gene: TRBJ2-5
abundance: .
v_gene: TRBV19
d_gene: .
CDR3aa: CASSIFADQETQYF
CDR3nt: TGTGCCAGTAGTATATTTGCGGACCAAGAGACCCAGTACTTC

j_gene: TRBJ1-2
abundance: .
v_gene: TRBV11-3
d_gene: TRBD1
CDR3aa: CASSGRQGF
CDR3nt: TGTGCCAGCAGCGGGAGACAGGGCTTC

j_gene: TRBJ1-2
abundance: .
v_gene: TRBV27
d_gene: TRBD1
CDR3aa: CASSPPGGRWGYTF
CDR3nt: TGTGCCAGCAGCCCGCCAGGGGGGCGATGGGGCTACACCTTC

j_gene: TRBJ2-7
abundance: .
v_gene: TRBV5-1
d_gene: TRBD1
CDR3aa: CASSLEGAGGGEQYF
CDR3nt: TGCGCCAGCAGCTTGGAGGGGGCAGGGGGCGGCGAGCAGTACTTC

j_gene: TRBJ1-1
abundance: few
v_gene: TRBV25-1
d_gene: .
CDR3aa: CASRPKGGKNTEAFF
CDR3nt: TGTGCCAGCAGACCAAAGGGGGGGAAGAACACTGAAGCTTTCTTT

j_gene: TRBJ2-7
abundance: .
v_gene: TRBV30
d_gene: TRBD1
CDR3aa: CAFSGQLYEQYF
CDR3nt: TGTGCCTTCTCGGGACAGTTGTACGAGCAGTACTTC

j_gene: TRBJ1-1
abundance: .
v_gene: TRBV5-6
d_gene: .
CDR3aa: CASSLAGMNTEAFF
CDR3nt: TGTGCCAGCAGCTTGGCCGGGATGAACACTGAAGCTTTCTTT

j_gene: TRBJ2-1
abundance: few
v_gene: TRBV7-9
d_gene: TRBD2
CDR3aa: CASRLAGGSYNEQFF
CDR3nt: TGTGCCAGCAGGCTAGCGGGGGGATCCTACAATGAGCAGTTCTTC

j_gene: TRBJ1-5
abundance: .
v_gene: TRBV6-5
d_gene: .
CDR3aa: CASTSLGGSNQPQHF
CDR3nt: TGTGCCAGTACCTCCCTCGGGGGGAGCAATCAGCCCCAGCATTTT

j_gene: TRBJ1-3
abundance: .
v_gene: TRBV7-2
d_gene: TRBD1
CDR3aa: CASSWDSSGNTIYF
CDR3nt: TGTGCCAGCAGCTGGGACAGCTCTGGAAACACCATATATTTT